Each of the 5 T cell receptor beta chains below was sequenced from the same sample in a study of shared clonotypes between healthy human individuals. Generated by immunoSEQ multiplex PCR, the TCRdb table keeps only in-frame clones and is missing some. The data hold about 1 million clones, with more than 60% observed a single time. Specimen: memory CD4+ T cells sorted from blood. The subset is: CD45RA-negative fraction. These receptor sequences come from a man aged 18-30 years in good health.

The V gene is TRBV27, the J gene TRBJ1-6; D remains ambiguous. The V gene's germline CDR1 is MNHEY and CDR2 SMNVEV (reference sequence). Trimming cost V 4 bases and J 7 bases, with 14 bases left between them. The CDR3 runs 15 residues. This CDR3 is CASSYLWSSNSPLHF. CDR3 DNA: TGTGCCAGCAGTTACCTTTGGTCCTCGAATTCACCCCTCCACTTT.

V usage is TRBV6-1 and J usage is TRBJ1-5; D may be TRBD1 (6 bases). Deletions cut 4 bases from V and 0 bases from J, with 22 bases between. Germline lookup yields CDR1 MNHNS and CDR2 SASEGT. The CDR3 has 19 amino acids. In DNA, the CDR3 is TGTGCCAGCAGTGTTTCGACAGGCCGGGGGTCTTATAGCAATCAGCCCCAGCATTTT. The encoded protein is CASSVSTGRGSYSNQPQHF.

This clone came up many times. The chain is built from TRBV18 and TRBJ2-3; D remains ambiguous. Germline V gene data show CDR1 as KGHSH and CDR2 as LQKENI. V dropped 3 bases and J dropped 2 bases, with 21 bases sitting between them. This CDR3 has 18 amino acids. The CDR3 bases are TGTGCCAGCTCACCGGGAAGTTCTCGGCCCCAGTCCACAGATACGCAGTATTTT. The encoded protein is CASSPGSSRPQSTDTQYF.

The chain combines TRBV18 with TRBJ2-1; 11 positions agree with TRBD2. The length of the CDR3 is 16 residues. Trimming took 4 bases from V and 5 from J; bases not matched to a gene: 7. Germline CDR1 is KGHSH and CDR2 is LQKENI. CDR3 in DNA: TGTGCCAGCTCACTTTCTAGCGGGGGGTCCCACAATGAGCAGTTCTTC. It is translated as CASSLSSGGSHNEQFF.

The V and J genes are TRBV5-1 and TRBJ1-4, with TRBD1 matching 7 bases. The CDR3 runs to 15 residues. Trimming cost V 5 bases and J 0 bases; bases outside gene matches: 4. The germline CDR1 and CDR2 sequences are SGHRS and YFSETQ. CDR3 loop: CASRRDSSTNEKLFF. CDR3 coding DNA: TGCGCCAGCAGGAGGGACAGCTCAACTAATGAAAAACTGTTTTTT.